The source of this TCR beta chain is a study of T cell repertoires in cytomegalovirus infection. About the study: Public TCR beta signatures provided an indication of both CMV infection and a matching HLA type. Study-level findings and limits: Ex vivo responses were dominated by HLA-C-restricted CMV-specific TCR beta clonotypes.

The germline V and J ends were trimmed by 5 bases and 5 bases, with 12 bases remaining between them. CDR3 size: 13 residues. Germline CDR1 is SGHRS and CDR2 is YFSETQ. The table lists this clonotype with a few counts. Its antigen is as yet unknown. One entry per CDR3 protein results from TCRdb running MiXCR on the reads. The sample lists about 260,000 distinct CDR3 sequences, roughly an eighth seen once, with 8.8% in the top ten. The sample comprised PBMCs. This rearrangement joins TRBV5-1 to TRBJ2-3; D is ambiguous. The receptor comes from a human donor in good health (CMV status not recorded). Some clones in this sample may be carry-over from other donors' samples. The CDR3 sequence is CASRLNSGDTQYF. DNA for the CDR3: TGCGCCAGCAGACTAAATTCGGGAGATACGCAGTATTTT. Full variable domain (outside the CDR3, taken from reference TRBV5-1 and TRBJ2-3): KAGVTQTPRYLIKTRGQQVTLSCSPISGHRSVSWYQQTPGQGLQFLFEYFSETQRNKGNFPGRFSGRQFSNSRSEMNVSTLELGDSALYLCASRLNSGDTQYFGPGTRLTVL.